The source of this T cell receptor (beta chain) is a study of cytomegalovirus exposure and HLA in healthy donors. Findings and limits, study-wide: An analysis that was carried out later associated 16,951 TCR beta sequences with HLA alleles at 0.05 false discovery rate.

The trim removed 4 bases at V and 5 bases at J, leaving 2 bases unmatched. CDR1 and CDR2 from the germline V gene are LNHDA and SQIVND (reference sequence). This CDR3 contains 14 residues. Remarks on this clone: The antigen is not known.

Researchers ran the PCR with 60 Vbeta and 13 Jbeta primers. Data came from immunoSEQ multiplex PCR; TCRdb stores just in-frame clones and leaves some out. The data contain 170,000 or so clones, roughly 84% of them seen just once; the ten biggest clones take up 0.35% to 0.4%. The specimen was PBMCs. This receptor was taken from a boy aged 2-9 years in good health and CMV-seronegative. The chain carries TRBV19 and TRBJ2-2; TRBD2 agrees at 9 bases. This CDR3 reads CASSTSGGTGELFF. CDR3 nucleotide sequence: TGTGCCAGTAGTACAAGCGGGGGGACCGGGGAGCTGTTTTTT.